The 18 T cell receptor beta chains reported below all come from one sample, sequenced in a study of CXCR3-negative and CXCR3-positive naive CD8 T cells. Study-level points and caveats: Higher TRB CDR3 hydrophobicity marked CXCR3-positive naive cells relative to CXCR3-negative naive cells.

5' RACE that incorporated UMI labels was used to prepare the TRB cDNA libraries. TCRdb re-called the 5' RACE reads, yielding one record per CDR3 amino acid sequence without DNA. This sample's table has approximately 6,900 distinct CDR3 sequences. Antigens of these TCRs are unknown. The sample consisted of naive CXCR3+ CD8+ T cells from blood. Subset defined: CD45RO-CCR7+CD27+CD95- naive CD8+ T cells expressing CXCR3 (TNR3+). These TCRs come from a human donor in good health. Some clones in this sample may be carry-over from other donors' samples.

V and J are TRBV27 and TRBJ1-2; TCRdb's assignment of TRBD1 cannot be checked, as there is no DNA. The length of the CDR3 is 14 residues. Germline V gives CDR1 MNHEY, CDR2 SMNVEV (reference sequence). The CDR3 loop is CASRDRSSNYGYTF.

The chain links TRBV29-1 to TRBJ2-3; the TCRdb D gene call, TRBD1, has no DNA to confirm it. Germline CDR1 is SQVTM and CDR2 is ANQGSEA. The CDR3 has 16 amino acids. This chain's CDR3 is CSVEGRLLAGTDTQYF.

Its frequency marks this clonotype as medium-sized (0.01 to 0.1%). The chain recombines TRBV14 with TRBJ2-3; no DNA is available, so the TRBD2 call from TCRdb remains unchecked. This CDR3 is built from 15 residues. Germline lookup yields CDR1 SGHDN and CDR2 FVKESK. CDR3 loop: CASSQGLAVWDTQYF.

Frequency places this clonotype as medium-sized. This CDR3 is CASSQDMERELDNEQFF. The chain uses TRBV4-3 and TRBJ2-1; the TCRdb call, TRBD2, lacks DNA for checking. The CDR3 has 17 residues. Germline V gene data show CDR1 as LGHNA and CDR2 as YSLEER.

The chain has TRBV7-9 and TRBJ1-1. The germline V gene has CDR1 SEHNR and CDR2 FQNEAQ (reference sequence). The CDR3 has 14 amino acids. This chain's CDR3 is CASNPGAMNTEAFF.

The chain combines TRBV20-1 with TRBJ1-1. The germline V gene has CDR1 DFQATT and CDR2 SNEGSKA (reference sequence). The CDR3 is 13 residues long. The CDR3 sequence: CSPRDGRRTEASF.

By frequency, this clonotype registers medium-sized (0.01 to 0.1%). CDR3 residues: CASSSGTGGPYEGYTF. The genes are TRBV27 and TRBJ1-2; TCRdb names TRBD1, which stays unverified in the absence of DNA. Germline V gene lookup returns CDR1 MNHEY and CDR2 SMNVEV (reference sequence). The CDR3 consists of 16 residues.

In terms of frequency, this clonotype is medium-sized. This chain connects TRBV15 to TRBJ1-2; TCRdb names TRBD1, which stays unverified in the absence of DNA. CDR1 and CDR2 (germline): LNHNV, YYDKDF (reference sequence). The CDR3 length is 15 residues. The CDR3 is CATSRDRDRGAGYTF.

This chain joins TRBV7-9 and TRBJ1-1; TCRdb gives TRBD1 as the D gene, but with no DNA this cannot be confirmed. The germline V gene has CDR1 SEHNR and CDR2 FQNEAQ (reference sequence). CDR3 length: 15 residues. CDR3 in amino acids: CASSLSRGQNTEAFF.

This clonotype ranks as medium-sized in terms of frequency. CDR3: CASSEGRLAMGQYF. The chain combines TRBV2 with TRBJ2-5; TCRdb indicates TRBD2, and absent DNA this call remains unverified. The CDR3 runs 14 residues. The germline gives CDR1 SNHLY, CDR2 FYNNEI.

The chain has TRBV7-9 and TRBJ1-5; TCRdb's D gene call, TRBD1, goes unchecked for lack of DNA. The CDR3 consists of 14 residues. Germline V gives CDR1 SEHNR, CDR2 FQNEAQ (reference sequence). The CDR3 loop is CASSLDSHNQPQHF.

This chain uses TRBV5-1 with TRBJ2-3; without DNA, the TCRdb call of TRBD2 cannot be checked. From germline, CDR1 is SGHRS and CDR2 YFSETQ. The CDR3 has 16 amino acids. This CDR3 reads CASSGSLAGGPDTQYF. Drawing the rest from reference TRBV5-1 and TRBJ2-3, the complete variable domain is KAGVTQTPRYLIKTRGQQVTLSCSPISGHRSVSWYQQTPGQGLQFLFEYFSETQRNKGNFPGRFSGRQFSNSRSEMNVSTLELGDSALYLCASSGSLAGGPDTQYFGPGTRLTVL.

This clonotype is labeled medium-sized based on frequency. The chain carries TRBV27 and TRBJ1-3. The CDR3 has 14 residues. From germline, CDR1 is MNHEY and CDR2 SMNVEV (reference sequence). The CDR3 sequence: CASSSHVPGNTIYF.

Measured by frequency, this clonotype is medium-sized. J is TRBJ2-5 and V is TRBV20-1; no DNA is available, so the TRBD2 call from TCRdb remains unchecked. This CDR3 comprises 14 residues. From germline, CDR1 is DFQATT and CDR2 SNEGSKA (reference sequence). The CDR3: CSARDQGRAETQYF.

V usage is TRBV7-9 and J usage is TRBJ1-2; without DNA, the TCRdb call of TRBD1 cannot be checked. The CDR3 spans 14 residues. Germline V gene data show CDR1 as SEHNR and CDR2 as FQNEAQ (reference sequence). The CDR3 loop reads CASSFPTGGYGYTF.

This clonotype is called medium-sized based on its frequency. V gene TRBV7-9 combines with J gene TRBJ2-1; the TCRdb call, TRBD2, lacks DNA for checking. Germline V gene lookup returns CDR1 SEHNR and CDR2 FQNEAQ (reference sequence). The CDR3 has 15 amino acids. The CDR3 spells CASSSSGREYNEQFF.

Judged by frequency, this clonotype is medium-sized. The V gene is TRBV29-1, the J gene TRBJ1-1; there is no DNA to check the TCRdb D call of TRBD1. Germline lookup yields CDR1 SQVTM and CDR2 ANQGSEA. The CDR3 covers 15 residues. The CDR3: CSASGDRDPDTEAFF.

J is TRBJ2-2 and V is TRBV20-1; TCRdb names TRBD1, which stays unverified in the absence of DNA. The CDR3 runs 15 residues. Germline V CDR1 and CDR2: DFQATT, SNEGSKA (reference sequence). CDR3 region: CSAREATGSTGELFF.